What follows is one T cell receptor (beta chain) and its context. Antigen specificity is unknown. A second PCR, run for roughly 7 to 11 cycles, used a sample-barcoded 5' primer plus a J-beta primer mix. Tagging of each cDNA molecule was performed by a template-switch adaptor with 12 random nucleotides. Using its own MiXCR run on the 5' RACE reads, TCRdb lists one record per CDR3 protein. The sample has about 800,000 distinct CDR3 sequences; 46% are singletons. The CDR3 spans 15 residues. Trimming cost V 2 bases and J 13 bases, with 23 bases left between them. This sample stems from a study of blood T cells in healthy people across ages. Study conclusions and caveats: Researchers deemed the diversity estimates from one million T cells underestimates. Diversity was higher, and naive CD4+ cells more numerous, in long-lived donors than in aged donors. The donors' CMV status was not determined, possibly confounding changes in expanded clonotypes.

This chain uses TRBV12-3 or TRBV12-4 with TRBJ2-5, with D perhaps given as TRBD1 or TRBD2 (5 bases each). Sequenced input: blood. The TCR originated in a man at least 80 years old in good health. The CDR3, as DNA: TGTGCCAGCAGTTTACCGAAAGCCGGGACCTACGAGCGGTACTTC. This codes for CASSLPKAGTYERYF.